Listed below are T cell receptor beta chains from one sample, sequenced in a study of OX40 agonist ivuxolimab in advanced cancers. TCRdb's table, derived via immunoSEQ multiplex PCR, lists solely in-frame clones and lacks some. The table includes about 100,000 clones, approximately 89% detected once. Here the sequenced sample was CD4+ or CD8+ T cells sorted from blood, taken in a trial of the OX40 agonist ivuxolimab. Receptor source: an adult with an advanced solid tumor such as melanoma, head and neck, liver or kidney cancer. Each CDR3 is given with its conserved first and last residue. Fields, in order: J gene, D gene, clone size, V gene, CDR3 protein, CDR3 DNA. The D gene is left open where the match is weak. Clone size is shown for a subset of rows, as once, few, many or a class of expanded clone.

J: TRBJ1-2; D: TRBD1; size: .; V: TRBV6-1; CDR3: CASNRGYGYTF; DNA: TGTGCCAGCAACAGGGGCTATGGCTACACCTTC
J: TRBJ2-1; D: .; size: .; V: TRBV21-1; CDR3: CAPPLAGVPRNNEQFF; DNA: TGTGCCCCCCCCCTAGCGGGAGTTCCCCGGAACAATGAGCAGTTCTTC
J: TRBJ1-1; D: .; size: .; V: TRBV15; CDR3: CATSTTVNTEAFF; DNA: TGTGCCACCAGCACGACAGTGAACACTGAAGCTTTCTTT
J: TRBJ1-5; D: .; size: .; V: TRBV19; CDR3: CASSLGTVSNQPQHF; DNA: TGTGCCAGTAGTCTGGGAACCGTTTCAAATCAGCCCCAGCATTTT
J: TRBJ1-1; D: .; size: .; V: TRBV28; CDR3: CASTYLGGDTEAFF; DNA: TGTGCCAGCACCTACCTTGGGGGGGACACTGAAGCTTTCTTT
J: TRBJ2-2; D: .; size: .; V: TRBV5-6; CDR3: CASSFKNRIGELFF; DNA: TGTGCCAGCAGCTTTAAGAACAGAATCGGGGAGCTGTTTTTT
J: TRBJ2-7; D: .; size: .; V: TRBV19; CDR3: CASSIQTGMTYEQYF; DNA: TGTGCCAGTAGTATCCAGACCGGCATGACCTACGAGCAGTACTTC
J: TRBJ2-3; D: .; size: .; V: TRBV15; CDR3: CATSRDPEADTQYF; DNA: TGTGCCACCAGCAGAGACCCTGAGGCAGATACGCAGTATTTT
J: TRBJ1-1; D: .; size: .; V: TRBV5-4; CDR3: CASSTTGAGTEAFF; DNA: TGTGCCAGCAGCACCACCGGGGCCGGCACTGAAGCTTTCTTT
J: TRBJ1-2; D: .; size: .; V: TRBV5-1; CDR3: CASTTGMNYGYTF; DNA: TGCGCCAGCACCACGGGGATGAACTATGGCTACACCTTC
J: TRBJ1-2; D: TRBD1; size: .; V: TRBV10-3; CDR3: CAIRTNVRGPGYGYTF; DNA: TGTGCCATCAGAACGAACGTGAGGGGGCCCGGCTATGGCTACACCTTC
J: TRBJ2-1; D: .; size: .; V: TRBV27; CDR3: CASRGLGAGYEQFF; DNA: TGTGCCAGCAGGGGGTTGGGGGCCGGCTATGAGCAGTTCTTC
J: TRBJ2-1; D: TRBD2; size: once; V: TRBV19; CDR3: CASSTAGAYNEQFF; DNA: TGTGCCAGTAGTACAGCGGGGGCCTACAATGAGCAGTTCTTC
J: TRBJ1-1; D: .; size: .; V: TRBV2; CDR3: CASRNRELEVEAFF; DNA: TGTGCCAGTCGTAACAGGGAATTGGAAGTAGAGGCTTTCTTT
J: TRBJ2-5; D: .; size: .; V: TRBV5-1; CDR3: CATSSGEGQETQYF; DNA: TGCGCCACCTCCTCAGGGGAGGGCCAAGAGACCCAGTACTTC
J: TRBJ2-7; D: TRBD1; size: .; V: TRBV11-1; CDR3: CASSRTGNEQYF; DNA: TGTGCCAGCAGCCGGACAGGGAACGAGCAGTACTTC
J: TRBJ2-5; D: .; size: .; V: TRBV9; CDR3: CASSVGVSGLQETQYF; DNA: TGTGCCAGCAGCGTAGGAGTTAGCGGACTACAAGAGACCCAGTACTTC
J: TRBJ2-7; D: .; size: .; V: TRBV6-1; CDR3: CASSAITTRGNEQYF; DNA: TGTGCCAGCAGTGCCATAACTACGCGGGGAAACGAGCAGTACTTC
J: TRBJ2-2; D: .; size: .; V: TRBV7-8; CDR3: CASSLAHRPGEAGELFF; DNA: TGTGCCAGCAGCTTAGCCCACCGGCCAGGGGAGGCCGGGGAGCTGTTTTTT
J: TRBJ2-2; D: TRBD2; size: .; V: TRBV28; CDR3: CASRTSGNTGELFF; DNA: TGTGCCAGCAGGACTAGCGGGAACACCGGGGAGCTGTTTTTT
J: TRBJ2-1; D: .; size: .; V: TRBV5-1; CDR3: CASSSALGGTIYNEQFF; DNA: TGCGCCAGCAGCTCGGCCCTTGGTGGGACAATCTACAATGAGCAGTTCTTC
J: TRBJ2-1; D: .; size: .; V: TRBV10-3; CDR3: CAISAALNNEQFF; DNA: TGTGCCATCAGTGCTGCTCTCAACAATGAGCAGTTCTTC
J: TRBJ2-2; D: .; size: .; V: TRBV7-3; CDR3: CASSPGTANTGELFF; DNA: TGTGCCAGCAGCCCCGGGACGGCGAACACCGGGGAGCTGTTTTTT
J: TRBJ1-1; D: .; size: .; V: TRBV11-3; CDR3: CASSLEVTEAFF; DNA: TGTGCCAGCAGCTTAGAGGTCACTGAAGCTTTCTTT
J: TRBJ1-5; D: TRBD1; size: .; V: TRBV6-1; CDR3: CASSGGYETGIYQPQHF; DNA: TGTGCCAGCAGTGGGGGTTACGAGACAGGGATCTACCAGCCCCAGCATTTT
J: TRBJ2-5; D: .; size: .; V: TRBV6-5; CDR3: CASSLNRETQYF; DNA: TGTGCCAGCAGCCTCAATCGGGAGACCCAGTACTTC
J: TRBJ1-2; D: .; size: .; V: TRBV7-2; CDR3: CASSLVESTDYGYTF; DNA: TGTGCCAGCAGCTTAGTCGAGTCGACCGACTATGGCTACACCTTC
J: TRBJ1-5; D: .; size: .; V: TRBV9; CDR3: CASSVDGRNQPQHF; DNA: TGTGCCAGCAGCGTAGACGGGCGAAATCAGCCCCAGCATTTT
J: TRBJ2-3; D: .; size: .; V: TRBV7-9; CDR3: CASSLVGPTDTQYF; DNA: TGTGCCAGCAGCTTAGTGGGACCGACAGATACGCAGTATTTT
J: TRBJ2-3; D: TRBD1; size: .; V: TRBV19; CDR3: CASRIRTGGASVSTDTQYF; DNA: TGTGCCAGTAGAATCCGGACAGGGGGCGCCAGTGTAAGCACAGATACGCAGTATTTT
J: TRBJ1-5; D: .; size: .; V: TRBV28; CDR3: CASRTAAGQPQHF; DNA: TGTGCCAGTCGGACGGCGGCGGGTCAGCCCCAGCATTTT
J: TRBJ1-4; D: .; size: .; V: TRBV5-1; CDR3: CASSLGPGEGEKLFF; DNA: TGCGCCAGCAGCTTGGGGCCGGGAGAGGGTGAAAAACTGTTTTTT
J: TRBJ1-2; D: TRBD1; size: .; V: TRBV29-1; CDR3: CSAREGTGNYGYTF; DNA: TGCAGCGCCCGAGAAGGGACAGGCAACTATGGCTACACCTTC
J: TRBJ2-1; D: .; size: .; V: TRBV10-1; CDR3: CASSKTSGSSEQFF; DNA: TGCGCCAGCAGTAAGACTAGTGGGAGCTCTGAGCAGTTCTTC
J: TRBJ1-5; D: .; size: .; V: TRBV7-8; CDR3: CASSLERLPGNQPQHF; DNA: TGTGCCAGCAGCTTAGAACGGCTTCCGGGCAATCAGCCCCAGCATTTT
J: TRBJ2-2; D: .; size: .; V: TRBV7-3; CDR3: CASSLNGLYTGELFF; DNA: TGTGCCAGCAGCTTAAACGGACTTTACACCGGGGAGCTGTTTTTT
J: TRBJ1-2; D: TRBD1; size: .; V: TRBV29-1; CDR3: CSACYQIWDRGDTYGYTF; DNA: TGCAGCGCATGTTACCAGATCTGGGACAGGGGGGACACCTATGGCTACACCTTC
J: TRBJ2-1; D: TRBD1; size: .; V: TRBV19; CDR3: CASSIFPGQGNNEQFF; DNA: TGTGCCAGTAGTATATTTCCGGGACAGGGGAATAATGAGCAGTTCTTC
J: TRBJ2-5; D: .; size: .; V: TRBV19; CDR3: CASSHREETQYF; DNA: TGTGCCAGTAGTCACAGGGAAGAGACCCAGTACTTC
J: TRBJ2-1; D: .; size: .; V: TRBV2; CDR3: CASSAGSYNEQFF; DNA: TGTGCCAGCAGTGCTGGGAGTTACAATGAGCAGTTCTTC
J: TRBJ2-7; D: .; size: .; V: TRBV19; CDR3: CASSNRQGVYEQYF; DNA: TGTGCCAGTAGTAATCGGCAGGGTGTCTACGAGCAGTACTTC
J: TRBJ2-1; D: .; size: .; V: TRBV7-2; CDR3: CASSRRVGPASYNEQFF; DNA: TGTGCCAGCAGCCGCCGGGTGGGTCCCGCTTCCTACAATGAGCAGTTCTTC